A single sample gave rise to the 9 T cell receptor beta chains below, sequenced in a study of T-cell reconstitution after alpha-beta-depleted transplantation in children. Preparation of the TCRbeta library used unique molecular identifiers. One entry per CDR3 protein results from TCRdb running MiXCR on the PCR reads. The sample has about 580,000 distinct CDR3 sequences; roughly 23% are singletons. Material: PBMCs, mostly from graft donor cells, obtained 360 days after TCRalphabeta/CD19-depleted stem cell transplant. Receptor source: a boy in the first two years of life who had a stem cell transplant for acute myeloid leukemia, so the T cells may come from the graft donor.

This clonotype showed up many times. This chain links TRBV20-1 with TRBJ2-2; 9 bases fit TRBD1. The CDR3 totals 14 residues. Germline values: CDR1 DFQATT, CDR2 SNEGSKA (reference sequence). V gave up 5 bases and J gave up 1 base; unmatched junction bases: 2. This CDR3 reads CSAPGQGNTGELFF. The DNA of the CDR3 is TGCAGTGCTCCGGGACAGGGGAACACCGGGGAGCTGTTTTTT.

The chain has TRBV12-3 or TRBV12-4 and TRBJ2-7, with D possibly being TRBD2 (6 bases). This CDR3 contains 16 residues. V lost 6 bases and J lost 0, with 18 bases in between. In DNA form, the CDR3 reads TGTGCCAGCAGAACGAATAGCGGTATAAGCTCCTACGAGCAGTACTTC. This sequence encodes CASRTNSGISSYEQYF.

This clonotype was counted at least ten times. Written as DNA, the CDR3 is TGCAGTGCTGGCCGACTGGGAAAACTGTTTTTT. It translates to CSAGRLGKLFF. The chain is built from TRBV20-1 and TRBJ1-4; no firm D call. The CDR3 has 11 amino acids. Trimming took 5 bases from V and 10 from J, leaving 11 bases between them. Germline V gives CDR1 DFQATT, CDR2 SNEGSKA (reference sequence).

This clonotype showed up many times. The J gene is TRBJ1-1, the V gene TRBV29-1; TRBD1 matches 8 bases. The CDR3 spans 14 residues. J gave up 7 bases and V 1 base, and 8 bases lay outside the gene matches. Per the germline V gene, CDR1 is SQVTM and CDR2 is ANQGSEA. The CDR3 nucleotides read TGCAGCGTTGAAGTTACTACCGGGACAGGTGAAGCTTTCTTT. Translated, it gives CSVEVTTGTGEAFF.

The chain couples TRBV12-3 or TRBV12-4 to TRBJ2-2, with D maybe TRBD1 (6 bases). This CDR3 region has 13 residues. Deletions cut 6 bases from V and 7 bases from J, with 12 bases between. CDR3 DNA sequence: TGTGCCAGCAGCCCCGGGACATTCGGGGAGCTGTTTTTT. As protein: CASSPGTFGELFF.

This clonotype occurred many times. CDR3 residues: CASSLGASGLTYEQYF. CDR3 DNA sequence: TGTGCCAGCAGCTTAGGAGCTAGCGGGTTGACCTACGAGCAGTACTTC. This chain uses TRBV7-2 with TRBJ2-7, with 8 bases identical to TRBD2. The junction had 7 bases not matched to a gene; V was cut back by 1 base and J by 2 bases. CDR1 is SGHTA, CDR2 FQGNSA, per germline. CDR3 size: 16 residues.

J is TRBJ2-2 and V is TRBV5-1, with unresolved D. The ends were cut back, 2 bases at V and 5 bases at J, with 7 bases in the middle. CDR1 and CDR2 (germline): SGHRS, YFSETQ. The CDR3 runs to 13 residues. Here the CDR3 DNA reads TGCGCCAGCAGCTTTACAGTAACCGGGGAGCTGTTTTTT. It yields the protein CASSFTVTGELFF.

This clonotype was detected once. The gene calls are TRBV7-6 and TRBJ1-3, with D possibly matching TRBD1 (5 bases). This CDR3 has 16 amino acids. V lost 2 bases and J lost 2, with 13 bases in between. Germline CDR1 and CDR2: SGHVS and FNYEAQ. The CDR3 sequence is CASSLQGFRTGNTIYF. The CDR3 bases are TGTGCCAGCAGCTTACAGGGTTTTCGTACTGGAAACACCATATATTTT.

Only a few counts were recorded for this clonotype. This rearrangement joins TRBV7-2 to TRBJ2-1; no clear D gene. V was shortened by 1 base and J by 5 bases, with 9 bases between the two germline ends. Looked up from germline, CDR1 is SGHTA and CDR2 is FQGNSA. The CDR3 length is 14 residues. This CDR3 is CASSLVTVDNEQFF. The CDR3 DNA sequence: TGTGCCAGCAGCTTAGTAACAGTAGACAATGAGCAGTTCTTC. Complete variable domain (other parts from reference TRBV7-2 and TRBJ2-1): GAGVSQSPSNKVTEKGKDVELRCDPISGHTALYWYRQSLGQGLEFLIYFQGNSAPDKSGLPSDRFSAERTGGSVSTLTIQRTQQEDSAVYLCASSLVTVDNEQFFGPGTRLTVL.